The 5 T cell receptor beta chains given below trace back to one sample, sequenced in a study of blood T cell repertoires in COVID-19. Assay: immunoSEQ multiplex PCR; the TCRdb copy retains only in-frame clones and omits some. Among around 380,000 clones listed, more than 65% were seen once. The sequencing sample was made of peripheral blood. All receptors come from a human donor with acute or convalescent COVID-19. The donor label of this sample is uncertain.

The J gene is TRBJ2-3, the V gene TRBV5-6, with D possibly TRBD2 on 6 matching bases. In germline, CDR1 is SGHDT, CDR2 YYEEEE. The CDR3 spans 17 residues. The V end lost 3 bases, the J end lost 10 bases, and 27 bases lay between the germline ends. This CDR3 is CASSSPGLPARSFAQYF. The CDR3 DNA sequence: TGTGCCAGCAGCTCCCCCGGACTACCCGCCCGCTCTTTCGCGCAGTATTTT.

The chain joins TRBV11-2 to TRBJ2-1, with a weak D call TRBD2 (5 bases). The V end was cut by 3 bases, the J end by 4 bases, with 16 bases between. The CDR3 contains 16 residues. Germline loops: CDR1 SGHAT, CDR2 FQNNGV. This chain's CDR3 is CASSFPSAGPYNEQFF. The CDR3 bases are TGTGCCAGCAGCTTCCCTTCGGCGGGTCCTTACAATGAGCAGTTCTTC.

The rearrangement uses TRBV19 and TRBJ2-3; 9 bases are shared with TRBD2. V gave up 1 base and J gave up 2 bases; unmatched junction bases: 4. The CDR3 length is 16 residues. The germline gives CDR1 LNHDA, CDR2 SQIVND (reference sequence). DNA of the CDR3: TGTGCCAGTAGTATAGGGCTAGCGGGATACACAGATACGCAGTATTTT. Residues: CASSIGLAGYTDTQYF.

DNA for the CDR3: TGTGCCAGCAGCTTGGGGCTAGCGGGGGGGCTAAGCACAGATACGCAGTATTTT. Protein: CASSLGLAGGLSTDTQYF. The V gene is TRBV5-4, the J gene TRBJ2-3; 12 bases align to TRBD2. Unmatched junction bases numbered 5, after V lost 0 bases and J lost 0 bases. Germline values: CDR1 SGHNT, CDR2 YYREEE (reference sequence). This CDR3 contains 18 residues. The full variable domain, with the rest looked up from reference TRBV5-4 and TRBJ2-3, is ETGVTQSPTHLIKTRGQQVTLRCSSQSGHNTVSWYQQALGQGPQFIFQYYREEENGRGNFPPRFSGLQFPNYSSELNVNALELDDSALYLCASSLGLAGGLSTDTQYFGPGTRLTVL.

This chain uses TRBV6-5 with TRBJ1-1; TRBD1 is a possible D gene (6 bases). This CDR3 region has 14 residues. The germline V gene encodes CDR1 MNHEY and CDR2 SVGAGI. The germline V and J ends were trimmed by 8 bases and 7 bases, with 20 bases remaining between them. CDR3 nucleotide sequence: TGTGCCAGCGAGGGGTTGGGGGGGCGAAGTGAAGCTTTCTTT. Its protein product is CASEGLGGRSEAFF.